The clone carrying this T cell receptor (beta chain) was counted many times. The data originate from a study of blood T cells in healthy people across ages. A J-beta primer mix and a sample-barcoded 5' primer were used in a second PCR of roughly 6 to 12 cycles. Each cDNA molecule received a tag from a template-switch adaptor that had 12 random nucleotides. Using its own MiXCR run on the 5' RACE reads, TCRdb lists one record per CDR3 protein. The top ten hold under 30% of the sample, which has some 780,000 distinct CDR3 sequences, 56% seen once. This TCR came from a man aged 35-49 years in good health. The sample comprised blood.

The CDR3 DNA follows: TGTGCCAGCAGTTACAAGGACAATGAGCAGTTCTTC. This translates into CASSYKDNEQFF. This chain uses TRBV6-2 or TRBV6-3 with TRBJ2-1; D is uncertain. The V end lost 2 bases, the J end lost 5 bases, and 4 bases lay between the germline ends. The CDR3 totals 12 residues. Germline V CDR1 and CDR2: MNHEY, SVGEGT.